Described below is a single TCR beta chain sequence and its context. Its target is unknown. These data are taken from a study of CD8+ T cells in alopecia areata. Germline V gene data show CDR1 as SQVTM and CDR2 as ANQGSEA. The CDR3 has 10 residues. V shed 5 bases and J shed 9 bases, with 8 bases lying between them. Sequencing used cDNA as its template, made by extracting RNA and reverse transcribing it. This table comes from immunoSEQ multiplex PCR, and its TCRdb copy is limited to in-frame clones, with some not included. The sample yields 95,000 to 100,000 clones, roughly 64% seen once. Notes on the study in general: Having just one nonresponder leaves the connection between baseline CD8+ expansion and response unresolved.

Described treatment: oral pan-JAK inhibitor, 5-10 mg twice daily. The sequence was collected from a human donor with alopecia areata. The gene calls are TRBV29-1 and TRBJ2-1; D not certain. The material sequenced was CD8+ T cells sorted from blood, taken at week 4, from a patient treated with tofacitinib. The CDR3 DNA reads TGCAGCGTTTATTCTACTGAGCAGTTCTTC. Translating it yields CSVYSTEQFF.